Listed here are 22 T cell receptor beta chains from one sample, sequenced in a study of identical twins. TCRdb passed the 5' RACE reads through MiXCR, listing each CDR3 protein once. The repertoire holds about 390,000 distinct CDR3 sequences, roughly 9% seen once, with under 9.5% in the top ten. What was sequenced was naive T cells sorted from blood. The receptors derive from a woman between 45 and 65 years old in good health.

This sequence joins TRBV6-2 or TRBV6-3 and TRBJ1-2; unclear D gene. The CDR3 spans 14 residues. V dropped 6 bases and J dropped 4 bases, with 15 bases sitting between them. CDR1 MNHEY and CDR2 SVGEGT come from the germline V gene. The CDR3 reads CASRYGSLAYGYTF. The CDR3 nucleotides are TGTGCCAGCAGGTACGGGAGCTTAGCCTATGGCTACACCTTC.

The sample holds many counts of this clonotype. The rearrangement uses TRBV4-1 and TRBJ1-2; tentative D call: TRBD1 (5 bases). The V gene lost 6 bases and the J gene lost 6 bases, with 14 bases spanning the gap. Germline assignment: CDR1 MGHRA and CDR2 YSYEKL. The CDR3 extends over 13 amino acids. CDR3 nucleotide sequence: TGCGCCAGCAGTTCACCAGGGTTGGATGGCTACACCTTC. Amino acids: CASSSPGLDGYTF.

This clonotype was seen more than once but under ten times. This chain connects TRBV3-1 to TRBJ2-5, with 7 nucleotides matching TRBD1. J lost 5 bases, V lost 5 bases, and 14 bases had no gene match. The CDR3 covers 16 residues. Germline-derived CDR1 and CDR2 are LGHDT and YNNKEL (reference sequence). In DNA form, the CDR3 reads TGTGCCAGCAGCAAACGTCGGAGAGGGGGCATCGAGACCCAGTACTTC. Residues: CASSKRRRGGIETQYF.

This clonotype was picked up a small number of times. The chain is built from TRBV19 and TRBJ1-5; D unclear. CDR3 length: 14 amino acids. The germline gives CDR1 LNHDA, CDR2 SQIVND (reference sequence). The V end lost 7 bases, the J end lost 7 bases, and 17 bases lay between the germline ends. The CDR3 sequence is CASTPVGVGQPQHF. CDR3 sequence (DNA): TGTGCCAGTACCCCAGTCGGGGTGGGACAGCCCCAGCATTTT.

This rearrangement joins TRBV5-1 to TRBJ2-1; 13 bases are a match to TRBD2. Trimming took 5 bases from V and 8 from J; bases not matched to a gene: 7. Per the germline V gene, CDR1 is SGHRS and CDR2 is YFSETQ. This CDR3 is 15 amino acids long. The chain's CDR3 is CASRKGLAGFDEQFF. For the CDR3, the DNA is TGCGCCAGCAGAAAGGGACTAGCGGGATTTGATGAGCAGTTCTTC.

J is TRBJ2-4 and V is TRBV20-1; no clear D. The CDR3 totals 14 residues. With 2 bases removed from V and 1 base from J, the gap between germline ends came to 9 bases. Per the germline V gene, CDR1 is DFQATT and CDR2 is SNEGSKA (reference sequence). CDR3 sequence (DNA): TGCAGTGCTAGACCTCCCGCGGCCAAAAACATTCAGTACTTC. This sequence encodes CSARPPAAKNIQYF.

The gene calls are TRBV7-3 and TRBJ2-2, with 13 positions matching TRBD2. Germline V gene lookup returns CDR1 SGHTA and CDR2 FQGTGA. J lost 6 bases, V lost 6 bases, and 4 bases had no gene match. The CDR3 extends over 15 amino acids. This CDR3 reads CASRSGLAGSGELFF. CDR3 DNA: TGTGCCAGCAGGTCGGGACTAGCGGGATCCGGGGAGCTGTTTTTT.

This clonotype was seen a few times. This sequence joins TRBV12-3 or TRBV12-4 and TRBJ2-1; 13 nucleotides match TRBD2. The junction had 7 bases not matched to a gene; V was cut back by 6 bases and J by 8 bases. The CDR3 extends over 15 amino acids. CDR3 protein: CASSRTSGRSDEQFF. The CDR3 bases are TGTGCCAGCAGCAGGACTAGCGGGAGATCGGATGAGCAGTTCTTC.

This clonotype was recorded many times. The J gene is TRBJ2-1, the V gene TRBV6-6; D is unclear. CDR1 is MNHNY, CDR2 SVGAGI, per germline (reference sequence). This CDR3 comprises 15 residues. V lost 5 bases and J lost 4, with 15 bases in between. The CDR3 protein is CASSTTRSGYNEQFF. The CDR3 bases are TGTGCCAGCAGTACGACCCGTAGTGGGTACAATGAGCAGTTCTTC.

There are many counts of this clonotype. The chain is built from TRBV6-5 and TRBJ2-1; possible D gene TRBD1, 6 bases. In germline, CDR1 is MNHEY, CDR2 SVGAGI. V dropped 6 bases and J dropped 8 bases, with 17 bases sitting between them. The CDR3 has 14 residues. The CDR3 is CASRRQDNLDEQFF. CDR3 coding DNA: TGTGCCAGCAGGAGACAGGATAACCTGGATGAGCAGTTCTTC.

This clonotype was recorded at least ten times. The junction departs from the called germline gene at one end, perhaps through a read error. V is TRBV3-1 and J is TRBJ2-1; 9 nucleotides line up with TRBD2. Germline CDR1 and CDR2: LGHDT and YNNKEL (reference sequence). CDR3 size: 13 residues. CDR3: CASILAGGRALYF. The CDR3 DNA reads TGTGCCAGCATACTAGCTGGCGGGAGGGCCTTGTACTTC.

V usage is TRBV29-1 and J usage is TRBJ2-1; 9 nucleotides align to TRBD1. Germline V CDR1 and CDR2: SQVTM, ANQGSEA. Trimming at V came to 4 bases and at J to 8 bases, leaving 3 bases not matched to a gene. The CDR3 totals 12 residues. CDR3 in amino acids: CSVGTGVDEQFF. CDR3 bases: TGCAGCGTTGGGACAGGGGTTGATGAGCAGTTCTTC.

This clonotype was recorded a few times. The J gene is TRBJ2-2, the V gene TRBV7-9; no clear D gene. In germline, CDR1 is SEHNR, CDR2 FQNEAQ (reference sequence). Deletions cut 1 base from V and 5 bases from J, with 8 bases between. CDR3 length: 14 residues. CDR3 DNA: TGTGCCAGCAGCTTAGTGGAATCGACCGGGGAGCTGTTTTTT. It yields the protein CASSLVESTGELFF. Looking up the rest from reference TRBV7-9 and TRBJ2-2 gives the full variable domain: DTGVSQNPRHKITKRGQNVTFRCDPISEHNRLYWYRQTLGQGPEFLTYFQNEAQLEKSRLLSDRFSAERPKGSFSTLEIQRTEQGDSAMYLCASSLVESTGELFFGEGSRLTVL.

The V gene is TRBV14, the J gene TRBJ2-1; D remains unclear. This CDR3 contains 13 residues. Germline values: CDR1 SGHDN, CDR2 FVKESK. V was shortened by 4 bases and J by 2 bases, with 6 bases between the two germline ends. CDR3 in amino acids: CASSRVAYNEQFF. In DNA, the CDR3 is TGTGCCAGCAGCCGCGTCGCCTACAATGAGCAGTTCTTC.

This clonotype turned up a few times. The rearrangement uses TRBV12-5 and TRBJ2-3; possibly TRBD1 for D (6 bases). Trimming removed 5 bases from V and 1 base from J, with 13 bases in between. This CDR3 is 15 amino acids long. Germline V CDR1 and CDR2: LGHNT, FRNRAP. CDR3: CASGGGLSGTDTQYF. The CDR3 bases are TGTGCTAGTGGTGGGGGCCTATCAGGCACAGATACGCAGTATTTT.

The rearrangement joins TRBV4-2 to TRBJ2-1; D may be TRBD1 or TRBD2 (5 bases each). From germline, CDR1 is LGHNA and CDR2 YNFKEQ. The CDR3 sequence is 16 residues long. Trimming removed 4 bases at V and 4 bases at J, with 17 bases between. The CDR3 nucleotides are TGTGCCAGCAGCCCAACAAAGTGGGACCATTACAATGAGCAGTTCTTC. Residues: CASSPTKWDHYNEQFF.

This clonotype appeared a few times. The V call is TRBV10-2, the J call TRBJ2-7, with TRBD1 identical over 7 bases. CDR1 WSHSY and CDR2 SAAADI come from the germline V gene. The CDR3 loop spans 14 amino acids. J gave up 3 bases and V 6 bases, and 8 bases lay outside the gene matches. The DNA of the CDR3 is TGCGCCAGCAGATTGGCAGGGGGAAGCTACGAGCAGTACGTC. This encodes CASRLAGGSYEQYV.

This clonotype was recorded many times. The rearrangement joins TRBV3-1 to TRBJ1-4; D is possibly TRBD1 (5 bases). Germline V gives CDR1 LGHDT, CDR2 YNNKEL (reference sequence). This CDR3 region has 14 residues. V was cut by 4 bases and J by 3 bases, with 9 bases left in between. The CDR3: CASSRTGANEKLFF. The CDR3 nucleotides are TGTGCCAGCAGCCGGACGGGGGCTAATGAAAAACTGTTTTTT.

This clonotype was found many times. The rearrangement uses TRBV5-1 and TRBJ1-1; 9 bases fit TRBD1. The V segment lost 4 bases and the J segment 4 bases; nucleotides outside the gene matches: 5. CDR3 size: 14 residues. The germline V gene has CDR1 SGHRS and CDR2 YFSETQ. DNA of the CDR3: TGCGCCAGCAGCATGGGACAGGGCGGCACTGAAGCTTTCTTT. Amino acid sequence: CASSMGQGGTEAFF.

The chain recombines TRBV12-3 or TRBV12-4 with TRBJ2-2, with a weak D call TRBD1 (5 bases). This CDR3 spans 16 amino acids. V dropped 1 base and J dropped 4 bases, with 13 bases sitting between them. The CDR3 loop reads CASSLDRTLATGELFF. Here the CDR3 DNA reads TGTGCCAGCAGTTTAGACAGGACGTTGGCCACCGGGGAGCTGTTTTTT.

This clonotype was counted many times. The V and J genes are TRBV29-1 and TRBJ2-5, with unresolved D. The CDR3 runs to 11 residues. V gave up 7 bases and J gave up 5 bases, with 11 bases separating them. Germline lookup yields CDR1 SQVTM and CDR2 ANQGSEA. The CDR3 sequence: CSARMGETQYF. The CDR3 DNA sequence: TGCAGCGCCCGAATGGGGGAGACCCAGTACTTC.

This clonotype was observed a handful of times. The CDR3 DNA is TGTGCCAGCAGCGCCCAGGGTGGGAACACTGAAGCTTTCTTT. Its protein product is CASSAQGGNTEAFF. The chain recombines TRBV7-3 with TRBJ1-1; tentative D call: TRBD1 (5 bases). Germline assignment: CDR1 SGHTA and CDR2 FQGTGA. V gave up 5 bases and J gave up 1 base, with 11 bases separating them. There are 14 residues in the CDR3.